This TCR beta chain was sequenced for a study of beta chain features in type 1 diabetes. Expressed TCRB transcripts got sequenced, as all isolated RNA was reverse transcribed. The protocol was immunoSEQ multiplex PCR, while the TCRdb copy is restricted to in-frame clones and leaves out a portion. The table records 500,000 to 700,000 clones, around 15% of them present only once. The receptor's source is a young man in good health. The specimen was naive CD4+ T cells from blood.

In DNA form, the CDR3 reads TGCGCCAGCAGCCTTAGAAGGGCCACTAATGAAAAACTGTTTTTT. Residues: CASSLRRATNEKLFF. This chain uses TRBV4-1 with TRBJ1-4; no definite D call. Trimming removed 4 bases at V and 2 bases at J, with 11 bases between. The CDR3 loop spans 15 amino acids. Looked up from germline, CDR1 is MGHRA and CDR2 is YSYEKL.